These 30 T cell receptor beta chains originate from one sample sequenced in a study of metastatic and nonmetastatic thyroid tumors. TCRdb reprocessed the PCR reads via MiXCR. Of about 45,000 clones listed, roughly 3.9% were seen once; the top ten hold about a tenth. Thyroid surgery was performed in patients who had received no treatment beforehand. The specimen was blood. The receptors shown here come from a female donor with papillary thyroid cancer or a benign thyroid nodule (not recorded which). Some clones in this sample may be carry-over from other donors' samples.

The chain recombines TRBV7-3 with TRBJ2-5; TRBD2 matches at 8 bases. The junction had 9 bases not matched to a gene; V was cut back by 2 bases and J by 4 bases. This CDR3 has 16 amino acids. The germline V gene encodes CDR1 SGHTA and CDR2 FQGTGA. The CDR3 nucleotides are TGTGCCAGCAGCTTATACGGGGGGGCCCCTCGAGAGACCCAGTACTTC. Translation: CASSLYGGAPRETQYF.

V and J are TRBV11-1 and TRBJ2-7; 8 bases align to TRBD1. The germline CDR1 and CDR2 sequences are SGHAT and FQDESV (reference sequence). V dropped 1 base and J dropped 6; count of bases not matched to a gene: 17. This CDR3 region has 18 residues. The chain's CDR3 is CASSLGGQGRAGRLEQYF. The CDR3, as DNA: TGTGCCAGCAGCTTAGGAGGACAGGGACGAGCGGGCCGTCTCGAGCAGTACTTC.

At least ten counts were recorded for this clone. The CDR3 DNA reads as TGCAGTGCTGTACAAGGGGCCACAGATACGCAGTATTTT. Encoded protein: CSAVQGATDTQYF. The gene calls are TRBV20-1 and TRBJ2-3; D is possibly TRBD1 (5 bases). Germline CDR1 is DFQATT and CDR2 is SNEGSKA (reference sequence). Trimming pared 5 bases from V and 2 bases from J, leaving 11 bases between. This CDR3 region has 13 residues.

In this sample, this clone turned up many times. V gene TRBV3-1 combines with J gene TRBJ1-2; D is undetermined. CDR3 length equals 12 residues. V was cut by 5 bases and J by 7 bases, with 11 bases left in between. CDR1 and CDR2 (germline): LGHDT, YNNKEL (reference sequence). The CDR3 DNA is TGTGCCAGCAGCGCACCGGGAGGTGGCTACACCTTC. Translation: CASSAPGGGYTF.

This clone was recorded many times. J is TRBJ2-2 and V is TRBV11-3; 7 bases are a match to TRBD2. Germline V lookup: CDR1 SGHNT, CDR2 YENEEA. Unmatched junction bases numbered 17, after V lost 6 bases and J lost 7 bases. CDR3 length: 17 amino acids. The CDR3 nucleotides are TGTGCCAGCAGGTTGAGAGCGGGCGGGACTAATATCGGGGAGCTGTTTTTT. Encoded protein: CASRLRAGGTNIGELFF.

Regarding this clone: A clone one base away is much larger, so this may be a read error. This chain links TRBV6-1 with TRBJ1-1; D call uncertain. From germline, CDR1 is MNHNS and CDR2 SASEGT. This CDR3 contains 13 residues. CDR3 protein: CASSGGPNTEAYF. CDR3 in DNA: TGTGCCAGCAGTGGTGGGCCGAACACTGAAGCTTACTTT.

This clone was recorded many times. The chain uses TRBV6-1 and TRBJ1-2; D is ambiguous. The CDR3 sequence is 14 residues long. Germline V lookup: CDR1 MNHNS, CDR2 SASEGT. V lost 7 bases to trimming and J lost 11 bases, with 23 bases between them. CDR3 sequence reads: CASTFGTPRARYTF. CDR3 in DNA: TGTGCCAGCACTTTCGGCACTCCGAGGGCTAGATACACCTTC.

This clone was counted many times. This rearrangement joins TRBV5-8 to TRBJ1-2, with D possibly being TRBD1 (5 bases). The V and J ends lost 10 bases and 7 bases respectively, with 17 bases between them. Per the germline V gene, CDR1 is SGHTS and CDR2 is YDEGEE. This CDR3 spans 12 amino acids. CDR3 amino acids: CAAIKGLTGYTF. In DNA form, the CDR3 reads TGTGCCGCAATAAAGGGGCTTACTGGCTACACCTTC. Filled out from reference TRBV5-8 and TRBJ1-2, the complete variable domain reads EAGVTQSPTHLIKTRGQQATLRCSPISGHTSVYWYQQALGLGLQFLLWYDEGEERNRGNFPPRFSGRQFPNYSSELNVNALELEDSALYLCAAIKGLTGYTFGSGTRLTVV.

For this clone: At one of its ends the junction is not consistent with the germline gene, which may arise from a read error. The V and J genes are TRBV6-2 or TRBV6-3 and TRBJ2-7; 13 bases match TRBD2. Germline CDR1 and CDR2: MNHEY and SVGEGT. This CDR3 has 15 residues. CDR3 DNA sequence: TGTGCCAGCAGTGACCGACTAGCGGGAGGCTACGAGCAGGACTTC. Its protein is CASSDRLAGGYEQDF.

This clone has a count of ten or more. V and J are TRBV12-3 or TRBV12-4 and TRBJ2-1, with 7 bases matching TRBD1. V shed 5 bases and J 4 bases; nucleotides not matched to a gene: 11. The CDR3 runs to 16 residues. DNA of the CDR3: TGTGCCAGCAGTCCCGGACAGGTGGTATTTTACAATGAGCAGTTCTTC. This codes for CASSPGQVVFYNEQFF.

This clone was counted only a few times. This rearrangement joins TRBV18 to TRBJ1-1; D is unclear. This CDR3 spans 13 amino acids. With 3 bases removed from V and 3 bases from J, the gap between germline ends came to 8 bases. Per germline, CDR1 KGHSH and CDR2 LQKENI. CDR3 sequence reads: CASSPDGYTEAFF. CDR3 in DNA: TGTGCCAGCTCACCGGACGGATACACTGAAGCTTTCTTT.

This clone has a handful of counts. The chain has TRBV6-6 and TRBJ2-3; D is unclear. The V gene lost 0 bases and the J gene lost 2 bases, with 15 bases spanning the gap. The CDR3 covers 17 residues. Germline CDR1 MNHNY, CDR2 SVGAGI (reference sequence). The CDR3 bases are TGTGCCAGCAGTTACTCAGGCTCCTACTACGTCACAGATACGCAGTATTTT. Protein sequence: CASSYSGSYYVTDTQYF.

Many counts were recorded for this clone. Other nucleotide sequences from this sample produce the same CDR3. V usage is TRBV29-1 and J usage is TRBJ2-2; TRBD2 matches 7 bases. The CDR3 runs to 15 residues. Germline lookup yields CDR1 SQVTM and CDR2 ANQGSEA. Unmatched junction bases numbered 6, after V lost 3 bases and J lost 2 bases. The CDR3: CSVEGEGDNTGELFF. CDR3 DNA sequence: TGCAGCGTTGAGGGGGAGGGCGATAACACCGGGGAGCTGTTTTTT.

This clone was recorded many times. The chain links TRBV6-1 to TRBJ2-3, with D possibly matching TRBD2 (6 bases). Germline V gene sequence: CDR1 MNHNS, CDR2 SASEGT. Trimming removed 8 bases from V and 0 bases from J, with 15 bases in between. There are 15 residues in the CDR3. The CDR3 region has the DNA TGTGCCAGCGGAGTAGCGGCTGCGAGCACAGATACGCAGTATTTT. Its translation: CASGVAAASTDTQYF.

This clone was counted between two and nine times. A read error may account for a junction end that differs from germline. This rearrangement joins TRBV12-3 or TRBV12-4 to TRBJ1-5; D unclear. The CDR3 is made up of 13 amino acids. The CDR3 coding sequence is TGTGCCAGCACTTTCGATAGCAATCAGCACCAGCATTTT. This encodes CASTFDSNQHQHF.

This clone turned up a few times. In DNA, the CDR3 is TGCGCCAGCAGCTTGGCCTATTTCGGGGGGGGGCTAGATACGCAGTATTTT. Protein sequence: CASSLAYFGGGLDTQYF. The genes are TRBV5-1 and TRBJ2-3; 8 bases line up with TRBD2. V was clipped by 0 bases and J by 5 bases; unmatched bases: 11. The germline gives CDR1 SGHRS, CDR2 YFSETQ. The CDR3 runs to 17 residues.

Worth noting for this clone: A read error may produce the germline difference seen at one junction end. This chain links TRBV2 with TRBJ2-7, with unresolved D. This CDR3 contains 14 residues. Germline CDR1 and CDR2: SNHLY and FYNNEI. CDR3 amino acids: CASTCEAFYYEQYF. CDR3 coding DNA: TGTGCCAGCACCTGCGAGGCCTTCTACTACGAGCAATACTTC.

This clone has at least ten counts. The rearrangement uses TRBV11-3 and TRBJ2-3, with 8 positions matching TRBD2. The germline gives CDR1 SGHNT, CDR2 YENEEA. The J segment lost 4 bases and the V segment lost 1 base, leaving 4 bases of the junction unmatched. The CDR3 has 15 residues. CDR3 nucleotides: TGTGCCAGCAGCTTAGCGGGAGGGCCTGCAGATACGCAGTATTTT. Its protein product is CASSLAGGPADTQYF.

Ten or more counts support this clone. V is TRBV6-1 and J is TRBJ2-1; 7 bases line up with TRBD2. This CDR3 region has 12 residues. CDR1 is MNHNS, CDR2 SASEGT, per germline. V trimming: 8 bases; J trimming: 7 bases; junction bases outside the gene matches: 5. Here the CDR3 DNA reads TGTGCCAGCTCGAGGGAGGGTAATGAGCAGTTCTTC. Amino acids: CASSREGNEQFF.

The sample holds many counts of this clone. The V and J genes are TRBV3-1 and TRBJ1-2; TRBD1 is a possible D gene (6 bases). V was trimmed by 8 bases and J by 4 bases, leaving 14 bases between them. Germline CDR1 reads LGHDT; CDR2 reads YNNKEL (reference sequence). The CDR3 has 13 amino acids. CDR3 in amino acids: CASAGDTGYGYTF. DNA for the CDR3: TGTGCCAGCGCAGGGGATACGGGCTATGGCTACACCTTC.

This clone was counted a few times. This chain uses TRBV6-2 or TRBV6-3 with TRBJ2-1; perhaps TRBD2 as D (5 bases). Trimming shortened V by 2 bases and J by 9 bases, and 8 bases separated the two germline ends. This CDR3 is built from 12 residues. Germline CDR1 reads MNHEY; CDR2 reads SVGEGT. CDR3 sequence: CASSYEGIEQFF. In nucleotides, the CDR3 is TGTGCCAGCAGTTACGAGGGTATTGAGCAGTTCTTC.

The chain couples TRBV6-2 or TRBV6-3 to TRBJ2-3; 10 nucleotides agree with TRBD2. The trim removed 7 bases at V and 0 bases at J, leaving 4 bases unmatched. Germline V gives CDR1 MNHEY, CDR2 SVGEGT. This CDR3 has 15 amino acids. The CDR3 spells CASTLTSGSTDTQYF. CDR3 coding DNA: TGTGCCAGCACCCTGACTAGCGGGAGCACAGATACGCAGTATTTT.

This clone appeared many times. Possible read error: a much larger clone is one base away. The chain uses TRBV30 and TRBJ1-2; D remains ambiguous. This CDR3 contains 10 residues. The V gene's germline CDR1 is GTSNPN and CDR2 SVGIG (reference sequence). The chain's CDR3 is CARSLRETYF. Here the CDR3 DNA reads TGTGCCCGGAGTTTGAGAGAAACTTATTTC.

This clone is medium-sized in the sample. The chain uses TRBV20-1 and TRBJ2-3; D is possibly TRBD2 (5 bases). V was clipped by 0 bases and J by 11 bases, with 18 bases between them. CDR1 is DFQATT and CDR2 is SNEGSKA in the germline V gene (reference sequence). CDR3 length: 14 residues. The CDR3 nucleotides read TGCAGTGCTAGAGACCTCACCGGGGTCGATGGGCAGTATTTT. It specifies CSARDLTGVDGQYF.

J is TRBJ2-6 and V is TRBV6-2 or TRBV6-3; D is unclear. The CDR3 is made up of 18 amino acids. Germline V gene sequence: CDR1 MNHEY, CDR2 SVGEGT. V was cut by 0 bases and J by 1 base, with 13 bases left in between. The CDR3 reads CASSYSIPNPSGANVLTF. The CDR3 DNA sequence: TGTGCCAGCAGTTACTCGATTCCCAATCCATCTGGGGCCAACGTCCTGACTTTC.

This clone was observed many times. A much larger clonotype is one base distant, so this may be a read error. The V call is TRBV3-1, the J call TRBJ1-2; possible D gene TRBD1, 6 bases. V lost 3 bases, J lost 4 bases, and 12 bases lay in between. This CDR3 is built from 14 residues. Looked up from germline, CDR1 is LGHDT and CDR2 is YNNKEL (reference sequence). This CDR3 reads CASSQVGAVYGYTF. The CDR3 DNA reads TGTGCCAGCAGCCAGGTGGGGGCGGTCTATGGCTACACCTTC.

This clone was picked up many times. V usage is TRBV12-3 or TRBV12-4 and J usage is TRBJ2-7, with D possibly called TRBD1 or TRBD2 (5 bases each). V lost 6 bases and J lost 6, with 18 bases in between. This CDR3 comprises 14 residues. CDR3 amino acids: CASRENLVGAEQYF. Written as DNA, the CDR3 is TGTGCCAGCAGGGAAAACCTGGTCGGGGCCGAGCAGTACTTC.

This clone is medium-sized. The chain combines TRBV6-1 with TRBJ1-2; D is uncertain. Germline V CDR1 and CDR2: MNHNS, SASEGT. This CDR3 is built from 16 residues. Trimming shortened V by 1 base and J by 3 bases, and 15 bases separated the two germline ends. The CDR3: CASSEVNSPFDYGYTF. The CDR3 DNA is TGTGCCAGCAGTGAAGTCAACAGCCCCTTCGACTATGGCTACACCTTC.

This clone was counted at least ten times. The V gene is TRBV20-1, the J gene TRBJ2-3; D is unclear. The V and J ends lost 0 bases and 2 bases respectively, with 15 bases between them. This CDR3 comprises 16 residues. Per the germline V gene, CDR1 is DFQATT and CDR2 is SNEGSKA (reference sequence). The DNA of the CDR3 is TGCAGTGCTAGAGATTTGTATGGATTAATCACAGATACGCAGTATTTT. It yields the protein CSARDLYGLITDTQYF.

This clone has at least ten counts. The rearrangement joins TRBV7-6 to TRBJ2-7; TRBD2 agrees at 11 bases. This CDR3 region has 17 residues. V shed 1 base and J 4 bases; nucleotides not matched to a gene: 9. CDR1 and CDR2 (germline): SGHVS, FNYEAQ. CDR3 amino acids: CASSLGPGLAERYEQYF. The CDR3 DNA reads as TGTGCCAGCAGCTTAGGACCGGGACTAGCGGAGCGGTACGAGCAGTACTTC.